This T cell receptor (beta chain) was documented in a study of read filtering for tumor transcriptome and immune sequencing. Study-level background: Among patients, approximately 17 were male and more than 12 female, aged about 45 to 80 (mean roughly 64). General study results and limits: Sorted CD138-negative bone marrow cells were not purified T cells. Correlation between methods rose after single-read clonotypes were removed.

This clonotype is deemed medium-sized (0.01 to 0.1%). Its target is unknown. From roughly 390 ng of RNA, a library with molecular barcoded alpha/delta and beta/gamma adaptors was made. TCRdb re-analysed the reads in MiXCR, keeping a single row per CDR3 protein. The top ten hold 6.5% to 9% of the sample, which has about 130,000 distinct CDR3 sequences, under 15% seen once. CDR1 and CDR2 from the germline V gene are LGHNA and YSLEER. CDR3 length equals 16 residues. V dropped 0 bases and J dropped 5 bases, with 14 bases sitting between them. The sample consisted of a population of CD138-negative cells sorted from bone marrow. This chain joins TRBV4-3 and TRBJ2-1; D call uncertain. The receptor comes from a donor at least 40 years old with multiple myeloma. The CDR3 DNA is TGCGCCAGCAGCCAAGATAAGGCGTCCGGAGACAATGAGCAGTTCTTC. It is translated as CASSQDKASGDNEQFF.